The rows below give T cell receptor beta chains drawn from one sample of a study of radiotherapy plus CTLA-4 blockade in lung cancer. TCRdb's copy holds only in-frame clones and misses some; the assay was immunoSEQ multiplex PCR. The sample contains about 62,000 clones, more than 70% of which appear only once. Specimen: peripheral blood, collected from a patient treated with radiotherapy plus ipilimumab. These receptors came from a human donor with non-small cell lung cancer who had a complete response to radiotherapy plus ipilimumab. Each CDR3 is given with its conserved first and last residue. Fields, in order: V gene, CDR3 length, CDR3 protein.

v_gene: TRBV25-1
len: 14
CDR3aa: CASSDRVILDGYTF

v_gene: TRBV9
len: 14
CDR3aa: CASSVRADQETQYF

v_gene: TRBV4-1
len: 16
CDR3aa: CASSQDWAATNEKLFF

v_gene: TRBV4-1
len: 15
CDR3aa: CASSQGQEYNSPLHF

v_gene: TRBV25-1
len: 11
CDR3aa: CASSGGNEQFF

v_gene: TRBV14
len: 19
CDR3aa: CASSQVWASGSVNTGELFF

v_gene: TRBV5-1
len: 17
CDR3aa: CASSLGQGPGMNTEAFF

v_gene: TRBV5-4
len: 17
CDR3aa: CASRDRARGGSPETQYF

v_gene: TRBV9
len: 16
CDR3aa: CASSVAPSGRTDTQYF

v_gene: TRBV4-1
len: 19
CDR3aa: CASSQDMSLGTGAWDEQYF

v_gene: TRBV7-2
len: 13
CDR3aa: CASSLQGGQPQHF

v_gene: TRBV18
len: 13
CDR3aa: CASFQGPNSPLHF

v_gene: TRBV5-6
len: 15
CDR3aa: CASSFFDRESTEAFF

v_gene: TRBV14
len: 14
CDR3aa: CASSRAGVLYEQYF

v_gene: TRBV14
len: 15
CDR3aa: CASSQAGLDTDTQYF

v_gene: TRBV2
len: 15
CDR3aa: CASSEQGAKNQPQHF

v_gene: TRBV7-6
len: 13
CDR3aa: CASRQGQNTEAFF

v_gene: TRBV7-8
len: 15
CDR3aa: CASSPNRVSTDTQYF

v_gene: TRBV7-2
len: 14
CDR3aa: CASSLVLAGDEQFF

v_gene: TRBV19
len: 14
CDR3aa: CASGISGITDTQYF

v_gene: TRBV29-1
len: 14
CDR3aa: CSVERQGSNYGYTF

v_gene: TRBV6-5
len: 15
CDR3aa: CASTPTGIAKNIQYF

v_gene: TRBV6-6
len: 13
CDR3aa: CASSPHPEETQYF

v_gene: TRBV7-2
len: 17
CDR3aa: CASSFQGLAGGPYEQYF

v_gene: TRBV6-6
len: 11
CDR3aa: CASALRDEQYF

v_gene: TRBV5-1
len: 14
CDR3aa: CASSLGTNTDTQYF

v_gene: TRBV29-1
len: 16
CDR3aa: CSVEGTDTLSSEKLFF

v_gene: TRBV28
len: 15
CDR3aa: CASSAAGTSFETQYF

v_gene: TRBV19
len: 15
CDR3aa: CASSAQALRNEKLFF

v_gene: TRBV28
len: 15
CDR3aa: CASSLPKGQSYEQYF

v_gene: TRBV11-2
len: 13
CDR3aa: CASSSQTAGEQFF

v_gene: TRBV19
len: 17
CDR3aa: CASSVSTGRLSGNTIYF

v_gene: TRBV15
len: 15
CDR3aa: CATSREAGGPYEQYF

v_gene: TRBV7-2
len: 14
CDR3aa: CASSLAAGNQPQHF

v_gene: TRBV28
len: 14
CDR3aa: CASWPGGRNQPQHF

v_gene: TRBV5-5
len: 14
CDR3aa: CASSMLTGQETQYF

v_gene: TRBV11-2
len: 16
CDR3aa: CASSSLTGETNEKLFF

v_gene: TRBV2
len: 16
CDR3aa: CASSLGPTGGKETQYF

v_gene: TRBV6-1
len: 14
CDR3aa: CASRPRQLQETQYF

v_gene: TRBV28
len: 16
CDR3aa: CASSSWTSGVQETQYF

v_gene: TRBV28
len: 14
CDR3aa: CASSWTGNNQPQHF

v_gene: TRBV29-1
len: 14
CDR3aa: CSVDSAGFTDTQYF

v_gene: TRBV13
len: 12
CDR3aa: CASKMGSYGYTF

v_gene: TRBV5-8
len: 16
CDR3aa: CASSPLSGTGAPPLHF

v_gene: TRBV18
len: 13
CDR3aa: CASSPRNTGELFF

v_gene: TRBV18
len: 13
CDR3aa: CASSPPGGETQYF

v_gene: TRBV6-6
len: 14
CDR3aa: CASSGGGSYNEQFF

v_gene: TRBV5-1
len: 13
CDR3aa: CASSGGTNYGYTF

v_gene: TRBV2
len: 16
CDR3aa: CASSEAVRQGSGEQYF

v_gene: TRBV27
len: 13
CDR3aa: CASSPGGTAEAFF

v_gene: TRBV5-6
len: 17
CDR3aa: CASSLGIIYSAGDEQFF

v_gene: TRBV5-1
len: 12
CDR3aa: CASSLNRVGYTF

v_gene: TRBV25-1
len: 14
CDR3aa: CASSVTSGTDTQYF

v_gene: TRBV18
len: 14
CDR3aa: CASSEGTTQETQYF

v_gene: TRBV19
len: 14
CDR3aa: CASSQTAAQETQYF

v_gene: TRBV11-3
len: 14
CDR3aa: CASSLSGKNTEAFF

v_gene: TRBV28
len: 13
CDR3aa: CASRPRGDYGYTF

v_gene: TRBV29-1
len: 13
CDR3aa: CSVRGLAAYEQYF

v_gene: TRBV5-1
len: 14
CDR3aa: CASSGTSGNYEQYF

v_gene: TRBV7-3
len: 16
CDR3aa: CASSPTGTANTGELFF